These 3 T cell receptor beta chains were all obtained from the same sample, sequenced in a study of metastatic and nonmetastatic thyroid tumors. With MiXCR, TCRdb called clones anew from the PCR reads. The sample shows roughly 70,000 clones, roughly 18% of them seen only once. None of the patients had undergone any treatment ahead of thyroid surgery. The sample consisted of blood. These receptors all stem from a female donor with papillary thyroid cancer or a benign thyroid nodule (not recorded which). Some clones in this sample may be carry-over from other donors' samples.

In DNA, the CDR3 is TGTGCCAGCTCCTGGAGTAACAATGAGCAGTTCTTC. Residues: CASSWSNNEQFF. V gene TRBV2 combines with J gene TRBJ2-1; the D is unclear. V gave up 8 bases and J gave up 5 bases, with 10 bases separating them. Germline V gene lookup returns CDR1 SNHLY and CDR2 FYNNEI. CDR3 length: 12 amino acids.

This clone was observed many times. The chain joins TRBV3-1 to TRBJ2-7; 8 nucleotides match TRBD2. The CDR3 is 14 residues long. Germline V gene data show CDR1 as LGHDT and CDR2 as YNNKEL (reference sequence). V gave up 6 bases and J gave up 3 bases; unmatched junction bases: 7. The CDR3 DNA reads TGTGCCAGCAGTATGGCGGGAGGTCTCTACGAGCAGTACTTC. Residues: CASSMAGGLYEQYF.

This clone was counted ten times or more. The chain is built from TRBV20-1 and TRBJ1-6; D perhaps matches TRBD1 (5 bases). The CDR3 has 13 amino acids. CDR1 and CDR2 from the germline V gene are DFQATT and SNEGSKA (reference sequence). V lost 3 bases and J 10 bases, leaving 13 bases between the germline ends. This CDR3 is CSARGDVGSPLHF. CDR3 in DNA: TGCAGTGCTAGGGGGGACGTAGGGTCACCCCTCCACTTT.